This T cell receptor beta chain was sequenced during a study of vaccination effects on CD4 cells after COVID-19. The table came from immunoSEQ multiplex PCR; TCRdb's copy has only in-frame clones and leaves some out. The table shows approximately 54,000 clones, with roughly 80% occurring only once. Before any sequencing was done, the ViraFEST assay used viral peptide pools to expand antigen-specific CD4+ T cells. It was after around 10 days of culture that CD4+ T cells were isolated. Turning to this clone: Antigen specificity is unknown.

The TCR originated in a human donor who received a COVID-19 vaccine. The sequences come from CD4+ T cells from PBMCs cultured with HCoV-229E spike peptides, collected before COVID-19 vaccination.

This chain's CDR3 is CASSQGQLITYEQYV. Here the CDR3 DNA reads TGTGCCAGCTCACAGGGACAGCTTATAACCTACGAGCAGTACGTC. This chain connects TRBV18 to TRBJ2-7; 7 nucleotides agree with TRBD1. The V segment lost 4 bases and the J segment 2 bases; nucleotides outside the gene matches: 8. The CDR3 is 15 residues long. Germline V gene sequence: CDR1 KGHSH, CDR2 LQKENI.